The present TCR beta chain was sequenced within a study of blood T cell repertoires in COVID-19. Assay: immunoSEQ multiplex PCR; the TCRdb copy retains only in-frame clones and omits some. The sample gives around 280,000 clones, about 90% of which show up once; over 8.5% is in the top ten. Sequenced: peripheral blood. The receptor was isolated from a woman between 25 and 40 years old with COVID-19, enrolled during active disease.

Written as DNA, the CDR3 is TGTGCCAGGATCACAGGGCACCCTGACTACGAGCAGTACTTC. This encodes CARITGHPDYEQYF. The gene calls are TRBV21-1 and TRBJ2-7; the DNA was not compared with TRBD1, the D call given in the table. TRBV21-1 is shown as a pseudogene. This CDR3 is 14 amino acids long.